A selection of T cell receptor beta chains follows, all from one sample in a study of blood T cell repertoires in COVID-19. Produced via immunoSEQ multiplex PCR; TCRdb's table is partial and in-frame only. The data contain roughly 140,000 clones, 60% to 85% of them singletons. Material: peripheral blood. The source of these receptors is a man aged 50-60 years with active or convalescent COVID-19. Both conserved end residues are part of each CDR3. The D gene is left open where the match is weak. A row's size may be missing; if present it is once, few, many or a size class.

j_call d_call v_call cdr3_length clone_size cdr3_nt cdr3_aa
TRBJ2-7 . TRBV7-9 13 few TGTGCCAGCAGCTTAGCGCAGGGTTCCGAGCAGTACTTC CASSLAQGSEQYF
TRBJ1-1 . TRBV28 15 . TGTGCCAGCAGTGTACGCAGGGGAGGGGACACTGAAGCTTTCTTT CASSVRRGGDTEAFF
TRBJ2-1 TRBD2 TRBV27 15 . TGTGCCAGCAGTTTACAACTCGGGAGGCACAATGAGCAGTTCTTC CASSLQLGRHNEQFF
TRBJ1-1 . TRBV28 16 . TGTGCCAGCAGTCCTTGGGCAGCTTCAATGAACACTGAAGCTTTCTTT CASSPWAASMNTEAFF
TRBJ1-1 . TRBV18 16 . TGTGCCAGCTCACCGGGCGTGGGGGCAGGAGGAACTGAAGCTTTCTTT CASSPGVGAGGTEAFF
TRBJ1-3 TRBD1 TRBV5-4 13 . TGTGCCAGCAGCATCAGACAGGGCAACACCATATATTTT CASSIRQGNTIYF
TRBJ2-7 TRBD1 TRBV19 13 . TGTGCCAGTAGTATTGGGACAGGCGACGAGCAGTACTTC CASSIGTGDEQYF
TRBJ2-7 TRBD2 TRBV6-1 15 . TGTGCCAGCAGTGAAGAGGCTAGCGGGAGTTACGAGCAGTACTTC CASSEEASGSYEQYF
TRBJ1-4 . TRBV19 12 . TGTGCCAGTCTTCAGGCGCCGGAAAAACTGTTTTTT CASLQAPEKLFF
TRBJ1-2 . TRBV7-3 15 once TGTGCCAGCAGCTTACTGCCAGGGTGGTCCTATGGCTACACCTTC CASSLLPGWSYGYTF
TRBJ1-2 . TRBV5-1 15 . TGCGCCAGCAGCTTGGATACGGGGGTGGGCTATGGCTACACCTTC CASSLDTGVGYGYTF
TRBJ2-3 TRBD2 TRBV27 16 . TGTGCCAGCAGTACTATAGCGGGAGGGCCGTCAGATACGCAGTATTTT CASSTIAGGPSDTQYF
TRBJ2-1 . TRBV27 15 . TGTGCCAGCAGTTTACTCCAAGACGGGGACAATGAGCAGTTCTTC CASSLLQDGDNEQFF
TRBJ2-7 . TRBV5-1 14 . TGCGCCAGCAGCTTAACGGTCCGGGACTACGAGCAGTACTTC CASSLTVRDYEQYF
TRBJ1-5 . TRBV4-2 14 . TGTGCCAGCAGCCATTTACAGGTTGGTCAGCCCCAGCATTTT CASSHLQVGQPQHF
TRBJ1-5 TRBD1 TRBV6-2/TRBV6-3 17 . TGTGCCAGCAGTTACTCGAACAGGGGCAATAGCAATCAGCCCCAGCATTTT CASSYSNRGNSNQPQHF
TRBJ2-2 TRBD2 TRBV4-2 17 . TGTGCCAGCAGCCAAGAGGGACTAGCGGGAGTAGTCGGGGAGCTGTTTTTT CASSQEGLAGVVGELFF
TRBJ2-1 . TRBV28 16 . TGTGCCAGCAGTATCCCGTTGCAGGGGAGGGGCAATGAGCAGTTCTTC CASSIPLQGRGNEQFF
TRBJ2-2 . TRBV11-1 16 . TGTGCCAGCAGCTTAGCAAGGCGGCTAGCGACCGGGGAGCTGTTTTTT CASSLARRLATGELFF
TRBJ2-7 TRBD1 TRBV19 19 . TGTGCCAGTAGTCCACACATCGCTTCAGGGGGCGCGGCAGGAAGGGAGCAGTACTTC CASSPHIASGGAAGREQYF
TRBJ1-1 . TRBV9 16 . TGTGCCAGCAGCGTTGTTGGCACCAGTTTGAACACTGAAGCTTTCTTT CASSVVGTSLNTEAFF
TRBJ2-2 TRBD2 TRBV5-4 14 . TGTGCCAGCAGCTTGGAGGGAGGGAACGGGGAGCTGTTTTTT CASSLEGGNGELFF
TRBJ1-1 TRBD1 TRBV28 15 . TGTGCCAGCAGTTTATTGGACAGGGCCCTCACTGAAGCTTTCTTT CASSLLDRALTEAFF
TRBJ2-1 . TRBV4-1 15 few TGCGCCAGCAGCCAAGGTGAGGACTCCTACAATGAGCAGTTCTTC CASSQGEDSYNEQFF
TRBJ1-3 . TRBV3-1/TRBV3-2 15 . TGTGCCAGCAGCCAAGACGGGGTTACTGGAAACACCATATATTTT CASSQDGVTGNTIYF
TRBJ1-4 TRBD1 TRBV28 16 few TGTGCCAGCCACTTTCGGGGACAGGGGCTCCTTGGGGGACTGTTTTTT CASHFRGQGLLGGLFF
TRBJ2-7 . TRBV3-1/TRBV3-2 12 . TGTGCCAGCAGCCAACTTCACGGCGAGCAGTACTTC CASSQLHGEQYF
TRBJ2-1 TRBD2 TRBV19 15 . TGTGCCAGTAGTTCCCGGGACTATGTCTTGGGGGAGCAGTTCTTC CASSSRDYVLGEQFF
TRBJ2-5 TRBD1 TRBV28 15 once TGTGCCAGCACACTTACTGACAGGGCCGAGGAGGCCCAGTACTTC CASTLTDRAEEAQYF
TRBJ2-1 TRBD2 TRBV24-1 18 once TGTGCCACCAGTGATTTGCGCCGGACGGGAGGGCTTAGGAATGAGCAGTTCTTC CATSDLRRTGGLRNEQFF
TRBJ2-5 . TRBV6-4 13 . TGTGCCAGCAGTGCCGTAGGGGGAGAGACCCAGTACTTC CASSAVGGETQYF
TRBJ1-5 . TRBV27 13 . TGTGCCAGCAGTATTTCCGGCGGTCAGCCCCAGCATTTT CASSISGGQPQHF
TRBJ1-1 TRBD1 TRBV27 16 . TGTGCCAGCAGTTTATCGCCAGGGGGGTTTCGCGCTGAAGCTTTCTTT CASSLSPGGFRAEAFF
TRBJ2-7 TRBD2 TRBV4-1 16 . TGCGCCAGCAGCCAAGATGGCCTAGCGGCTTACTACGAGCAGTACTTC CASSQDGLAAYYEQYF
TRBJ2-7 TRBD2 TRBV7-3 17 . TGTGCCAGCAGCTTAACGGGGACTAGCGGCCTACCCTACGAGCAGTACTTC CASSLTGTSGLPYEQYF
TRBJ2-7 TRBD2 TRBV29-1 13 . TGCAGCGTGGCTCCGGGGAGGGGCTACGAGCAGTACTTC CSVAPGRGYEQYF
TRBJ1-5 . TRBV2 15 . TGTGCCAGCAGTGCTGAGACAGGTTTGTCCCAGCCCCAGCATTTT CASSAETGLSQPQHF
TRBJ2-7 . TRBV20-1 11 . TGCAGTGCTAGAGACGGGGACGAGCAGTACTTC CSARDGDEQYF
TRBJ2-7 TRBD2 TRBV19 14 . TGTGCCAGTAGTACGGCAGTTGCGGGGGGCGAGCAGTACTTC CASSTAVAGGEQYF
TRBJ2-1 TRBD1 TRBV11-3 15 . TGTGCCAGCAGCTTAGCCGACAGGGCCCACGGTGAGCAGTTCTTC CASSLADRAHGEQFF
TRBJ2-1 . TRBV4-1 16 few TGCGCCAGCAGCCAAGATCGAACAGGGCCCTACAATGAGCAGTTCTTC CASSQDRTGPYNEQFF
TRBJ1-2 . TRBV2 14 . TGTGCCAGCAGTGAAATAAGCGGGACCCATGGCTACACCTTC CASSEISGTHGYTF
TRBJ2-5 TRBD2 TRBV7-8 15 . TGTGCCAGCAGCCCGGGACTAGCGGGCCAAGAGACCCAGTACTTC CASSPGLAGQETQYF
TRBJ2-3 . TRBV28 16 once TGTGCCAGCAGTTCGTTAGCGGTCCTAGGGACAGATACGCAGTATTTT CASSSLAVLGTDTQYF
TRBJ2-1 . TRBV27 16 . TGTGCCAGCAGGGTAGCAGCGGAACTCTCCTACAATGAGCAGTTCTTC CASRVAAELSYNEQFF
TRBJ2-5 . TRBV7-9 13 once TGTGCCAGCAGCCCCGAGAGCCAAGAGACCCAGTACTTC CASSPESQETQYF
TRBJ2-1 TRBD2 TRBV30 14 . TGTGCCTGGAGTAGGACTAGCGGGGGCTATGAGCAGTTCTTC CAWSRTSGGYEQFF
TRBJ1-5 TRBD1 TRBV27 14 . TGTGCCAGCAGTTACACAGGGGGTCATCAGCCCCAGCATTTT CASSYTGGHQPQHF
TRBJ1-1 . TRBV6-5 16 . TGTGCCAGCAGTTACGGGGCAGGGTCTTTGCACACTGAAGCTTTCTTT CASSYGAGSLHTEAFF
TRBJ2-2 TRBD2 TRBV20-1 14 . TGCAGTGCGAGTCGGGACTATAACGCCGGGGAGCTGTTTTTT CSASRDYNAGELFF
TRBJ2-7 . TRBV19 14 . TGTGCCAGTAGTATAGAGCCAGGTAACTACGAGCAGTACTTC CASSIEPGNYEQYF
TRBJ2-1 TRBD2 TRBV7-9 16 . TGTGCCAGCAGCCCGCCGGGTCTAGCGGGAGGCAATGAGCAGTTCTTC CASSPPGLAGGNEQFF
TRBJ1-3 TRBD1 TRBV4-1 14 . TGCGCCAGCAGCCTTAGGGACAGTGGAAACACCATATATTTT CASSLRDSGNTIYF
TRBJ1-4 TRBD1 TRBV19 16 . TGTGCCAGTACCGCATCTGGACAGGGGGACAATGAAAAACTGTTTTTT CASTASGQGDNEKLFF
TRBJ1-1 . TRBV11-3 14 . TGTGCCAGCAGCCCACACGGACAGAACACTGAAGCTTTCTTT CASSPHGQNTEAFF